Listed here are 20 T cell receptor beta chains from one sample, sequenced in a study of PD-1 blockade in classical Hodgkin lymphoma. Each patient's relapse followed autologous stem cell transplantation, and brentuximab vedotin exposure varied. Produced via immunoSEQ multiplex PCR; TCRdb's table is partial and in-frame only. The sample lists 35,000 to 45,000 clones, 88% occurring once. The sample was peripheral blood mononuclear cells (PBMCs), taken before the second cycle of nivolumab. Receptor source: a human donor with classical Hodgkin lymphoma.

The chain couples TRBV29-1 to TRBJ2-1; 8 bases align to TRBD2. V lost 4 bases and J lost 7; bases outside the gene matches: 6. Looked up from germline, CDR1 is SQVTM and CDR2 is ANQGSEA. The CDR3 has 13 amino acids. The CDR3 loop reads CSVGTSLGNEQFF. DNA of the CDR3: TGCAGCGTTGGGACTAGCTTGGGAAATGAGCAGTTCTTC.

Remarks on this clone: It differs at one base from a far larger clone, so likely a read error. At the DNA level, this CDR3 is encoded by other sequences in the same sample as well. As DNA, the CDR3 is TGCGCCAGCAGCCCAATACTTGGACTAGTTGGGGAGCTGTTTTTT. The encoded protein is CASSPILGLVGELFF. This sequence joins TRBV4-1 and TRBJ2-2, with 7 bases matching TRBD2. There are 15 residues in the CDR3. In germline, CDR1 is MGHRA, CDR2 YSYEKL. J lost 8 bases, V lost 4 bases, and 10 bases had no gene match.

The rearrangement uses TRBV2 and TRBJ2-4, with TRBD1 identical over 9 bases. There are 21 residues in the CDR3. Germline values: CDR1 SNHLY, CDR2 FYNNEI. V shed 2 bases and J 0 bases; nucleotides not matched to a gene: 17. The CDR3 DNA is TGTGCCAGCAGTGAACGAAACGTCCCGGGACAGGGACCAAGAGCCAAAAACATTCAGTACTTC. It specifies CASSERNVPGQGPRAKNIQYF.

The gene calls are TRBV7-8 and TRBJ2-3, with 7 bases identical to TRBD2. V trimming: 5 bases; J trimming: 1 base; junction bases outside the gene matches: 6. CDR3 length equals 15 residues. CDR1 and CDR2 (germline): SGHVS, FQNEAQ. CDR3 coding DNA: TGTGCCAGCAGCACCCGGGCGGGGGGCACAGATACGCAGTATTTT. Protein product: CASSTRAGGTDTQYF.

The chain joins TRBV19 to TRBJ2-7; 8 nucleotides line up with TRBD2. The length of the CDR3 is 14 residues. The germline V gene encodes CDR1 LNHDA and CDR2 SQIVND (reference sequence). The V segment lost 6 bases and the J segment 6 bases; nucleotides outside the gene matches: 10. DNA of the CDR3: TGTGCCAGTAGCCAAGCCGGGACTAGAATCGAGCAGTACTTC. This gives the protein CASSQAGTRIEQYF.

This rearrangement joins TRBV10-3 to TRBJ2-2; TRBD1 agrees at 7 bases. The CDR3 runs 14 residues. The V gene's germline CDR1 is ENHRY and CDR2 SYGVKD. V dropped 6 bases and J dropped 5; count of bases not matched to a gene: 6. In nucleotides, the CDR3 is TGTGCCATCAGCCAAACAGGGGATACCGGGGAGCTGTTTTTT. Its translation: CAISQTGDTGELFF.

J is TRBJ2-2 and V is TRBV7-3; 8 positions match TRBD2. This CDR3 is 14 amino acids long. Trimming removed 5 bases from V and 6 bases from J; junction bases left unmatched: 5. The V gene's germline CDR1 is SGHTA and CDR2 FQGTGA. The CDR3 DNA is TGTGCCAGCAGCGCGACGGGAGGGGCCGGGGAGCTGTTTTTT. Residues: CASSATGGAGELFF.

The chain combines TRBV9 with TRBJ1-3; D not certain. The CDR3 covers 16 residues. The V gene's germline CDR1 is SGDLS and CDR2 YYNGEE. The germline V and J ends were trimmed by 0 bases and 2 bases, with 12 bases remaining between them. The CDR3 sequence is CASSVGGGVPGNTIYF. CDR3 DNA sequence: TGTGCCAGCAGCGTAGGCGGTGGGGTTCCTGGAAACACCATATATTTT.

This sequence joins TRBV27 and TRBJ2-2, with a possible D match to TRBD2 (6 bases). The CDR3 is 12 amino acids. V was trimmed by 6 bases and J by 5 bases, leaving 7 bases between them. Germline V gives CDR1 MNHEY, CDR2 SMNVEV (reference sequence). CDR3 nucleotide sequence: TGTGCCAGCAGCCGGGGGACCGGGGAGCTGTTTTTT. Its translation is CASSRGTGELFF.

This clone turned up a few times. Different DNA sequences within this sample yield the same CDR3. The rearrangement uses TRBV2 and TRBJ1-5; possibly TRBD1 for D (6 bases). This CDR3 is 13 amino acids long. The germline V and J ends were trimmed by 3 bases and 4 bases, with 7 bases remaining between them. Germline V gene sequence: CDR1 SNHLY, CDR2 FYNNEI. The CDR3 sequence: CASSDRGNQPQHF. CDR3 nucleotides: TGTGCCAGCAGTGACAGGGGTAATCAGCCCCAGCATTTT.

The chain is built from TRBV6-1 and TRBJ2-7; 12 nucleotides align to TRBD2. The CDR3 runs to 14 residues. The V gene end was trimmed by 8 bases and the J gene end by 2 bases; junction bases not matched to a gene: 4. Germline loops: CDR1 MNHNS, CDR2 SASEGT. The CDR3 coding sequence is TGTGCCAGCCTAGCGGGAGGGCTCGCCTACGAGCAGTACTTC. This gives the protein CASLAGGLAYEQYF.

The chain recombines TRBV28 with TRBJ2-7; TRBD1 is a possible D gene (6 bases). Trimming took off 5 bases at V and 4 bases at J, with 12 bases between the two ends. CDR3 length: 13 residues. In germline, CDR1 is MDHEN, CDR2 SYDVKM. The chain's CDR3 is CASSPGQTYEQYF. In DNA form, the CDR3 reads TGTGCCAGCAGTCCCGGACAGACTTACGAGCAGTACTTC.

The chain recombines TRBV7-8 with TRBJ2-7, with TRBD1 matching over 10 bases. This CDR3 has 13 residues. The germline V gene encodes CDR1 SGHVS and CDR2 FQNEAQ. Germline trimming cut 5 bases from V and 6 bases from J; bases unmatched to any gene: 4. The CDR3 DNA follows: TGTGCCAGCAGCGCCGGGACAGGGGTCGAGCAGTACTTC. This encodes CASSAGTGVEQYF.

V usage is TRBV7-8 and J usage is TRBJ2-1; 14 nucleotides agree with TRBD2. CDR3 length equals 16 residues. Germline loops: CDR1 SGHVS, CDR2 FQNEAQ. After removal of 2 bases from V and 7 bases from J, the junction contained 4 bases not matched to a gene. This CDR3 is CASSLTGTSGGNEQFF. The CDR3 bases are TGTGCCAGCAGCTTAACCGGGACTAGCGGGGGTAATGAGCAGTTCTTC.

This clone came up once. The chain couples TRBV27 to TRBJ1-6; a weak D match, TRBD1 (5 bases). Germline assignment: CDR1 MNHEY and CDR2 SMNVEV (reference sequence). This CDR3 has 16 amino acids. The germline V and J ends were trimmed by 5 bases and 5 bases, with 16 bases remaining between them. The CDR3 DNA is TGTGCCAGCAGTCTCCAGGGACCGAGGAATAATTCACCCCTCCACTTT. This gives the protein CASSLQGPRNNSPLHF.

This clone was counted a single time. J is TRBJ1-2 and V is TRBV11-3, with unresolved D. Germline CDR1 reads SGHNT; CDR2 reads YENEEA. The CDR3 length is 16 residues. V lost 1 base and J 7 bases, leaving 19 bases between the germline ends. Written as DNA, the CDR3 is TGTGCCAGCAGCTTAGGTTACAGCTATTCCTTGGGTGGCTACACCTTC. Its protein is CASSLGYSYSLGGYTF.

The chain carries TRBV28 and TRBJ2-7, with 7 bases identical to TRBD1. V shed 0 bases, J shed 4 bases, and the junction held 6 bases outside the gene matches. CDR1 is MDHEN, CDR2 SYDVKM, per germline. This CDR3 contains 15 residues. Here the CDR3 reads CASSLWGDSMYEQYF. In DNA, the CDR3 is TGTGCCAGCAGTTTATGGGGGGACAGTATGTACGAGCAGTACTTC.

The chain carries TRBV27 and TRBJ2-1, with unresolved D. The ends were cut back, 5 bases at V and 4 bases at J, with 9 bases in the middle. CDR1 and CDR2 (germline): MNHEY, SMNVEV (reference sequence). The CDR3 has 13 residues. CDR3: CASSRTEYNEQFF. Here the CDR3 DNA reads TGTGCCAGCAGTCGGACGGAATACAATGAGCAGTTCTTC.

The rearrangement uses TRBV19 and TRBJ2-1; perhaps TRBD2 as D (6 bases). Germline values: CDR1 LNHDA, CDR2 SQIVND (reference sequence). The CDR3 is 15 amino acids. V shed 6 bases and J shed 2 bases, with 14 bases lying between them. CDR3 sequence: CASRGGSGPYNEQFF. DNA for the CDR3: TGTGCCAGTAGGGGTGGTAGCGGTCCCTACAATGAGCAGTTCTTC.

The J gene is TRBJ2-5, the V gene TRBV4-1; D unresolved. This CDR3 comprises 13 residues. Per the germline V gene, CDR1 is MGHRA and CDR2 is YSYEKL. Trimming removed 2 bases from V and 4 bases from J, with 8 bases in between. The chain's CDR3 is CASSQPDLETQYF. In nucleotides, the CDR3 is TGCGCCAGCAGCCAACCAGATCTAGAGACCCAGTACTTC.